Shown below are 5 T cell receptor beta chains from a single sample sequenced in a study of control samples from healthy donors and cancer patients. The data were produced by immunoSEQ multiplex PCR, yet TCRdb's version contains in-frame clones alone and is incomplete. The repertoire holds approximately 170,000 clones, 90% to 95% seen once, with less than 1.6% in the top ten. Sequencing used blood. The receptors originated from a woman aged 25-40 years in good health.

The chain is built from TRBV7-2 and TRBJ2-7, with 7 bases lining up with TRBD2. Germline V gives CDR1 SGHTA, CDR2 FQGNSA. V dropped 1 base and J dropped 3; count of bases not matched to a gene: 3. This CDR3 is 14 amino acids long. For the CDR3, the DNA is TGTGCCAGCAGCTTAGGGCTAGCGGACTACGAGCAGTACTTC. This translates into CASSLGLADYEQYF.

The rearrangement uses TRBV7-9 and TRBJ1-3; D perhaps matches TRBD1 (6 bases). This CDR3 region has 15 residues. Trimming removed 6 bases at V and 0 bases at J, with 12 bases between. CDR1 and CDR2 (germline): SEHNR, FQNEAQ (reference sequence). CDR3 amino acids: CASRPTGISGNTIYF. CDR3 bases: TGTGCCAGCAGACCGACAGGTATCTCTGGAAACACCATATATTTT.

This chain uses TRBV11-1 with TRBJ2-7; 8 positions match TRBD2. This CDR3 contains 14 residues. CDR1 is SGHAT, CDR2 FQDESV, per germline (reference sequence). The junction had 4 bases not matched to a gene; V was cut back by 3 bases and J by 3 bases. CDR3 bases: TGTGCCAGCAGCTTCCGGGGGGGAGGCTACGAGCAGTACTTC. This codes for CASSFRGGGYEQYF.

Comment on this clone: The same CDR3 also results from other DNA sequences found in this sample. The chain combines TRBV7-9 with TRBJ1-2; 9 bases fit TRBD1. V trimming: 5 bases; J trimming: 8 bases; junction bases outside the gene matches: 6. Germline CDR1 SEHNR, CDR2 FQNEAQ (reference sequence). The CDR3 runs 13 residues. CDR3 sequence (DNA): TGTGCCAGCAGCCTACCGACAGGGGGAGGCTACACCTTC. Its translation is CASSLPTGGGYTF.

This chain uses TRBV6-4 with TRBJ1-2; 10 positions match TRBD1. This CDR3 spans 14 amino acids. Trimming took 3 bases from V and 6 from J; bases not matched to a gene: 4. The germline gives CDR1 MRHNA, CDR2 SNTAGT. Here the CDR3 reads CASSEFGQGDGYTF. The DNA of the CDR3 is TGTGCCAGCAGTGAATTCGGACAGGGGGATGGCTACACCTTC.